This T cell receptor (beta chain) was captured by sequencing in a study of blood T cell repertoires in COVID-19. The overall study: T cells, B-cell-depleted T cells, or PBMCs provided the cDNA or gDNA that served as material.

The ends lost 4 bases at V and 7 bases at J; junction bases unmatched: 18. Per germline, CDR1 SGHRS and CDR2 YFSETQ. The length of the CDR3 is 18 residues. This table comes from immunoSEQ multiplex PCR, and its TCRdb copy is limited to in-frame clones, with some not included. Of roughly 100,000 clones in the sample, 71% were seen once. The source of this sequence is a human donor with acute or convalescent COVID-19. The donor label of this sample is uncertain. Sequencing used peripheral blood. This chain connects TRBV5-1 to TRBJ2-1; TRBD1 matches at 9 bases. This CDR3 is CASSPWLAITGQGNEQFF. The CDR3 DNA sequence: TGCGCCAGCAGCCCGTGGTTGGCAATTACGGGACAGGGAAATGAGCAGTTCTTC.